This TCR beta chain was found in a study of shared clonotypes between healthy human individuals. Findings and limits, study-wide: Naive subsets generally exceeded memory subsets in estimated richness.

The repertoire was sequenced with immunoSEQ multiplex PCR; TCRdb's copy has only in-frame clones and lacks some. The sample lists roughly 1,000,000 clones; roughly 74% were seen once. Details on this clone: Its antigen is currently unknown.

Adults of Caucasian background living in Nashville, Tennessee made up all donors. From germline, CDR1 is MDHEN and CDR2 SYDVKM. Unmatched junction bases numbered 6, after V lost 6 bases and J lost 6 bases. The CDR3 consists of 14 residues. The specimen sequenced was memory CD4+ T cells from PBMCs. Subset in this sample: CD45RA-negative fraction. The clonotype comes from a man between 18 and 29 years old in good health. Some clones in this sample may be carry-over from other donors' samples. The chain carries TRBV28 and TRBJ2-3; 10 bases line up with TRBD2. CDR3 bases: TGTGCCAGCAGACCTAGCGGGAGTCGTGATACGCAGTATTTT. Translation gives CASRPSGSRDTQYF.